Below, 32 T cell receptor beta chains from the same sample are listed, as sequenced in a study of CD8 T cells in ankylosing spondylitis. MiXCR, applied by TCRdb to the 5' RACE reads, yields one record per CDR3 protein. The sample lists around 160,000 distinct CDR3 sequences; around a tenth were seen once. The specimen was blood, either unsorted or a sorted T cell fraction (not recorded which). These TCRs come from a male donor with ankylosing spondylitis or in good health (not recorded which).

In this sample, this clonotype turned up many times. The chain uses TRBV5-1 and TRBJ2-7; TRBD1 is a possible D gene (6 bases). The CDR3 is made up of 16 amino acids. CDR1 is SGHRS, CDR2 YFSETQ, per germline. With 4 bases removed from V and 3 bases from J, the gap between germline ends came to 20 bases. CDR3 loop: CASSPQTGEMIYEQYF. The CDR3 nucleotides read TGCGCCAGCAGCCCCCAGACAGGTGAAATGATCTACGAGCAGTACTTC. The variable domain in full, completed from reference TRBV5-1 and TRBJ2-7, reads KAGVTQTPRYLIKTRGQQVTLSCSPISGHRSVSWYQQTPGQGLQFLFEYFSETQRNKGNFPGRFSGRQFSNSRSEMNVSTLELGDSALYLCASSPQTGEMIYEQYFGPGTRLTVT.

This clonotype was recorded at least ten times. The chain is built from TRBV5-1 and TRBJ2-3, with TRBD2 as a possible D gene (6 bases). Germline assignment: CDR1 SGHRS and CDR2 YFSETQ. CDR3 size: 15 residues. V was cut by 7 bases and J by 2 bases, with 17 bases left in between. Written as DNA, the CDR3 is TGCGCCAGCGCCCTAACTGGGGGGAACACAGATACGCAGTATTTT. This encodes CASALTGGNTDTQYF.

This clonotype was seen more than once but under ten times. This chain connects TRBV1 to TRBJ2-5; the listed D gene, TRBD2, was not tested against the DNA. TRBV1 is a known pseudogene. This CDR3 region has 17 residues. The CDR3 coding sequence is TGCACCAGCAGCCAAGAAAGGAGCGGGAGAGGCCAAGAGACCCAGTACTTC. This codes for CTSSQERSGRGQETQYF.

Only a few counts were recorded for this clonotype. The CDR3, as DNA: TGTGCCAGCAGCCCAGAAGGGAAAGAGCCCTACGAGCAGTACTTC. Translation gives CASSPEGKEPYEQYF. V usage is TRBV7-2 and J usage is TRBJ2-7, with no clear D. CDR1 is SGHTA and CDR2 is FQGNSA in the germline V gene. The CDR3 runs 15 residues. Trimming took off 5 bases at V and 2 bases at J, with 16 bases between the two ends.

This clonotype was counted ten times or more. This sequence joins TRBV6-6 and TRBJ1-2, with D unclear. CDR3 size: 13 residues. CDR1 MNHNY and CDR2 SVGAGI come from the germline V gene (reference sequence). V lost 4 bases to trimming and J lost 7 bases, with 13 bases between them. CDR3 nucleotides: TGTGCCAGCAGTTCAGAGGGCGCAGGTGGCTACACCTTC. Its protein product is CASSSEGAGGYTF.

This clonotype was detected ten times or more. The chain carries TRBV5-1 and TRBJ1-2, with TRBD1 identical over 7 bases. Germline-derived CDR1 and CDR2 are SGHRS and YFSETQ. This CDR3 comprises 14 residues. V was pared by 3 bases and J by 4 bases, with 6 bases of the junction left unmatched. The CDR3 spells CASSSGTVGYGYTF. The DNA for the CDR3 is TGCGCCAGCAGCTCCGGGACAGTTGGCTATGGCTACACCTTC. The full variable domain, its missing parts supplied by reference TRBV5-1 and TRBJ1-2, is KAGVTQTPRYLIKTRGQQVTLSCSPISGHRSVSWYQQTPGQGLQFLFEYFSETQRNKGNFPGRFSGRQFSNSRSEMNVSTLELGDSALYLCASSSGTVGYGYTFGSGTRLTVV.

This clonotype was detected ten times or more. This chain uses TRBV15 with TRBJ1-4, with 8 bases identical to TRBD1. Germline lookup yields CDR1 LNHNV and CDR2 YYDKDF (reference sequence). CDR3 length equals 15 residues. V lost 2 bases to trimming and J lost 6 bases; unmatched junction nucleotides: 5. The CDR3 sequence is CATSRLQGEYEKLFF. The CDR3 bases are TGTGCCACCAGCAGACTACAGGGGGAATATGAAAAACTGTTTTTT.

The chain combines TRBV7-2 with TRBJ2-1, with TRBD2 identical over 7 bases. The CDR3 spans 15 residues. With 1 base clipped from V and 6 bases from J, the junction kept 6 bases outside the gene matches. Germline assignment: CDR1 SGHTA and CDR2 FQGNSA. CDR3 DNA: TGTGCCAGCAGCTTAGTTGGGGGACTACGCAATGAGCAGTTCTTC. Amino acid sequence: CASSLVGGLRNEQFF.

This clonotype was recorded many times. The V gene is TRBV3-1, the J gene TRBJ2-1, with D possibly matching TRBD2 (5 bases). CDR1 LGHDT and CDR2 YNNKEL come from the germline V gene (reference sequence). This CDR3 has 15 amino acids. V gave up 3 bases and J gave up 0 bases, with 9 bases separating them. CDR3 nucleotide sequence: TGTGCCAGCAGCCAGCTTGGGAGCTCCTACAATGAGCAGTTCTTC. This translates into CASSQLGSSYNEQFF.

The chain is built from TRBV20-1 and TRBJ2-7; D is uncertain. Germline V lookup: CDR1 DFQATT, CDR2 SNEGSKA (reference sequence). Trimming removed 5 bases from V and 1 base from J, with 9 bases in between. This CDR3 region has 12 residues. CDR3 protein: CSAFTGSYEQYF. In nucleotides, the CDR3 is TGCAGTGCTTTTACTGGATCCTACGAGCAGTACTTC.

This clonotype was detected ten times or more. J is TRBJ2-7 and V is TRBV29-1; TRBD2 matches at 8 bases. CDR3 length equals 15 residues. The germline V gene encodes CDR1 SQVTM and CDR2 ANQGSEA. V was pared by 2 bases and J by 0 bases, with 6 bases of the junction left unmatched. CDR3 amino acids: CSVESVRGDSYEQYF. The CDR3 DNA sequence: TGCAGCGTTGAATCTGTGCGGGGGGACTCCTACGAGCAGTACTTC.

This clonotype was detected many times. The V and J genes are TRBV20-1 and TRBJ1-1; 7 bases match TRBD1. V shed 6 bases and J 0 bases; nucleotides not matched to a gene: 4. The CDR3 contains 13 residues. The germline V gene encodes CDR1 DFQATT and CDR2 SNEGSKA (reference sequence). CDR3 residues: CSAGTALNTEAFF. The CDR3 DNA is TGCAGTGCCGGGACAGCTTTGAACACTGAAGCTTTCTTT.

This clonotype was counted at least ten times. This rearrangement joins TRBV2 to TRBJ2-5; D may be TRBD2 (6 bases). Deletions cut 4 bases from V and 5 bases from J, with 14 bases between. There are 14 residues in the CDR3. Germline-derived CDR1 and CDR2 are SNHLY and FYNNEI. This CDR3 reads CASSGLVVSETQYF. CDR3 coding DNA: TGTGCCAGCAGTGGACTAGTGGTATCGGAGACCCAGTACTTC.

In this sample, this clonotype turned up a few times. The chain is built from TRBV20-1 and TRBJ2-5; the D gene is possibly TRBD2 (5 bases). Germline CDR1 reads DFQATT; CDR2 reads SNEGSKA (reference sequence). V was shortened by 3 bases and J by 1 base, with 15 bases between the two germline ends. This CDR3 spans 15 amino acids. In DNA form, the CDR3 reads TGCAGTGCTAGGGGTGGGTCGGGGATCCAAGAGACCCAGTACTTC. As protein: CSARGGSGIQETQYF.

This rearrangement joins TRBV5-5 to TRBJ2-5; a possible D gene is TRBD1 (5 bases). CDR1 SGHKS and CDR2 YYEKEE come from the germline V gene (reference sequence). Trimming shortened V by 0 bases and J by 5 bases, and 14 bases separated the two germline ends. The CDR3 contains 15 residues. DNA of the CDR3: TGTGCCAGCAGCTTGGACACAGGTTTTGGTGAGACCCAGTACTTC. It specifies CASSLDTGFGETQYF.

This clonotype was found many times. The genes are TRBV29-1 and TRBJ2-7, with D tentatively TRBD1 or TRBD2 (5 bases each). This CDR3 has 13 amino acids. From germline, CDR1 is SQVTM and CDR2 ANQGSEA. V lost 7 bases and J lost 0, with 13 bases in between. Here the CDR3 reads CSATGTGSYEQYF. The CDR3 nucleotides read TGCAGCGCAACCGGGACCGGCTCCTACGAGCAGTACTTC.

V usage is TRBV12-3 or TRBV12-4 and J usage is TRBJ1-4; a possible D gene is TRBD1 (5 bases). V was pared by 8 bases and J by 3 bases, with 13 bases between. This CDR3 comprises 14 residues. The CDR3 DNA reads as TGTGCCAGCGCGGTAGGGACGTCTAATGAAAAACTGTTTTTT. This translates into CASAVGTSNEKLFF.

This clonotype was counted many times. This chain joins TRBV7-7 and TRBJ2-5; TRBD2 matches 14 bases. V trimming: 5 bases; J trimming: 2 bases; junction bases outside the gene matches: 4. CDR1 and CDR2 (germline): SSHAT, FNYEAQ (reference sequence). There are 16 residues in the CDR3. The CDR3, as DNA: TGTGCCAGCAGCCCGGGACTAGCGGGAGAGCAAGAGACCCAGTACTTC. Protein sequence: CASSPGLAGEQETQYF.

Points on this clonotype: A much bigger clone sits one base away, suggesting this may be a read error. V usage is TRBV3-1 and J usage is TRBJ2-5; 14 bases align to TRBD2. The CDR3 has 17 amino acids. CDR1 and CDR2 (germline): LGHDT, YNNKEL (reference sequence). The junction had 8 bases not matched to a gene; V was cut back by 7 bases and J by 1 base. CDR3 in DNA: TGTGCCAGCAACTCCGGGACTAGCGGGGGTTCCCAAGAGACCCAGTACTTC. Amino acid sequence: CASNSGTSGGSQETQYF.

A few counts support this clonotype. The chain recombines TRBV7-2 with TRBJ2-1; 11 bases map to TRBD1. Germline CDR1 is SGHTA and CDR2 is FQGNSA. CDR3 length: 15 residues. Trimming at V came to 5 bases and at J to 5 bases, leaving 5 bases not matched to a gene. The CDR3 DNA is TGTGCCAGCAGCCTGGACAGGGGGCGGAACAATGAGCAGTTCTTC. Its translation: CASSLDRGRNNEQFF.

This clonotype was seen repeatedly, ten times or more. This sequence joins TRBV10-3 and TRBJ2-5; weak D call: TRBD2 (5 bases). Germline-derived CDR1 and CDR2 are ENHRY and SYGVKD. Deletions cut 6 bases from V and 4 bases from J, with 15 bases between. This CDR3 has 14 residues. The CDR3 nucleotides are TGTGCCATCAGCTTACCGGGAAGAGGAGAGACCCAGTACTTC. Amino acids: CAISLPGRGETQYF.

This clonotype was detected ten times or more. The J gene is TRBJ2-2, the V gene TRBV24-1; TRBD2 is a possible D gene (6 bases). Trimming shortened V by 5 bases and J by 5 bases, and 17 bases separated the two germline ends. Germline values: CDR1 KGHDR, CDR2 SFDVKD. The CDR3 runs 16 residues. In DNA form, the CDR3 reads TGTGCCACCAGTGCCCCCGGACTAATTATTACCGGGGAGCTGTTTTTT. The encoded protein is CATSAPGLIITGELFF.

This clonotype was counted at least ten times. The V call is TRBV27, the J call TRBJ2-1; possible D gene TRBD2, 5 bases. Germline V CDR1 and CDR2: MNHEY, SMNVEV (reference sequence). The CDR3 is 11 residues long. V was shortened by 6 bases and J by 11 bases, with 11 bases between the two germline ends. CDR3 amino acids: CASSPGRQQFF. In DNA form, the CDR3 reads TGTGCCAGCAGCCCGGGAAGGCAGCAGTTCTTC.

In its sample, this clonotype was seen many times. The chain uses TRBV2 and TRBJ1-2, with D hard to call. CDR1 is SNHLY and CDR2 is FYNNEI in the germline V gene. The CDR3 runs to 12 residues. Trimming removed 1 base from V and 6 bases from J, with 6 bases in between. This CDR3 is CASSEGPHGYTF. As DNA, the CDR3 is TGTGCCAGCAGTGAAGGGCCTCATGGCTACACCTTC. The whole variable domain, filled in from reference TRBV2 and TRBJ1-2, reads EPEVTQTPSHQVTQMGQEVILRCVPISNHLYFYWYRQILGQKVEFLVSFYNNEISEKSEIFDDQFSVERPDGSNFTLKIRSTKLEDSAMYFCASSEGPHGYTFGSGTRLTVV.

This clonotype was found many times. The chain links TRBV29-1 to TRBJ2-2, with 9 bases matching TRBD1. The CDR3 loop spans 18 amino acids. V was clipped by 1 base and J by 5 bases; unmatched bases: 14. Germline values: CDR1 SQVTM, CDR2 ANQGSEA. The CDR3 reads CSVEVIPHRGLRTGELFF. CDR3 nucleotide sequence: TGCAGCGTTGAAGTTATCCCCCACAGGGGGCTAAGGACCGGGGAGCTGTTTTTT.

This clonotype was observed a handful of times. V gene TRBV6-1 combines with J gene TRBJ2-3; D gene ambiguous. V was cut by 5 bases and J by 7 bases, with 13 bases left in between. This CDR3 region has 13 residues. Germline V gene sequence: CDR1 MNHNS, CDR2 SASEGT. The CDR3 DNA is TGTGCCAGCAGTCCACGACGCGAGAATACGCAGTATTTT. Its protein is CASSPRRENTQYF.

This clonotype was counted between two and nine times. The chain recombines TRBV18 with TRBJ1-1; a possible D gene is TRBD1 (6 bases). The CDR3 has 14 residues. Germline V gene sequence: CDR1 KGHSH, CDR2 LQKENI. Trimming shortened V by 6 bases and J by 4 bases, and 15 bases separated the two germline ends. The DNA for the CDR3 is TGTGCCAGCTCTGAAATTCAGGGGAGCACTGAAGCTTTCTTT. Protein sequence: CASSEIQGSTEAFF. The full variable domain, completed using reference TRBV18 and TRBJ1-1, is NAGVMQNPRHLVRRRGQEARLRCSPMKGHSHVYWYRQLPEEGLKFMVYLQKENIIDESGMPKERFSAEFPKEGPSILRIQQVVRGDSAAYFCASSEIQGSTEAFFGQGTRLTVV.

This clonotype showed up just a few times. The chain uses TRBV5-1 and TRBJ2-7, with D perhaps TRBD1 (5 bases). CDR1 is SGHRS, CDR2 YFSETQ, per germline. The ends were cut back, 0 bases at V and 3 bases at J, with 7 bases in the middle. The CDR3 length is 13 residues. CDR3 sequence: CASSLGQLYEQYF. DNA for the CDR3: TGCGCCAGCAGCTTGGGACAGCTCTACGAGCAGTACTTC. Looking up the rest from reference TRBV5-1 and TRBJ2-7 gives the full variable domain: KAGVTQTPRYLIKTRGQQVTLSCSPISGHRSVSWYQQTPGQGLQFLFEYFSETQRNKGNFPGRFSGRQFSNSRSEMNVSTLELGDSALYLCASSLGQLYEQYFGPGTRLTVT.

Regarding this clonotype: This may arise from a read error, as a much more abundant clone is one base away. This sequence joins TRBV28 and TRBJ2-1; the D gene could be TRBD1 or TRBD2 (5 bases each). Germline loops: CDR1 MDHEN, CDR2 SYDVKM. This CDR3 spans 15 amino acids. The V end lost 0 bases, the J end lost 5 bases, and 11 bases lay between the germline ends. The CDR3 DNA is TGTGCCAGCAGTTTATGGGGGGACGGCGACAATGAGCAGTTCTTC. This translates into CASSLWGDGDNEQFF.

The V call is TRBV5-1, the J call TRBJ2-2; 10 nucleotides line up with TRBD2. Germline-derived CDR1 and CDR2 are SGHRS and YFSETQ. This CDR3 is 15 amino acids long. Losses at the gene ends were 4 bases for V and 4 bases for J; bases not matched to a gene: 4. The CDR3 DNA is TGCGCCAGCAGCGGGGGACTAGCGCTCACCGGGGAGCTGTTTTTT. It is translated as CASSGGLALTGELFF.

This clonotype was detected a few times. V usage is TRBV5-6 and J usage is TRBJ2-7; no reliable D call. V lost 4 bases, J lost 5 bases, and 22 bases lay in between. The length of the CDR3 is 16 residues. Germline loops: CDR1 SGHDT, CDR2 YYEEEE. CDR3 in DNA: TGTGCCAGCAGCCGCCTTACCCCTACAGTGCTGAACGAGCAGTACTTC. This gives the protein CASSRLTPTVLNEQYF. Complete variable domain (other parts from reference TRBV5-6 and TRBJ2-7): DAGVTQSPTHLIKTRGQQVTLRCSPKSGHDTVSWYQQALGQGPQFIFQYYEEEERQRGNFPDRFSGHQFPNYSSELNVNALLLGDSALYLCASSRLTPTVLNEQYFGPGTRLTVT.

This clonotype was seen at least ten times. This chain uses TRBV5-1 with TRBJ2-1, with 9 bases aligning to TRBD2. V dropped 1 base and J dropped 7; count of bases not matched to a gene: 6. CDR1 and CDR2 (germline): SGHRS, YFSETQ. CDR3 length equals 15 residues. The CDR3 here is CASSLNSGRGNEQFF. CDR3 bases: TGCGCCAGCAGCTTGAATAGCGGGAGAGGGAATGAGCAGTTCTTC. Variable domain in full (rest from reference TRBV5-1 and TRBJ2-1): KAGVTQTPRYLIKTRGQQVTLSCSPISGHRSVSWYQQTPGQGLQFLFEYFSETQRNKGNFPGRFSGRQFSNSRSEMNVSTLELGDSALYLCASSLNSGRGNEQFFGPGTRLTVL.